This T cell receptor beta chain was recorded in a study of lymphopenia after photon versus proton radiotherapy. General observations from the study: Photon-treated patients lost naive T cells and TCR diversity; proton-treated stayed stable. Survival link was tested only in deceased patients; proton benefit remains a possibility. Post-nadir TCR diversity decline inversely tracked overall survival among those who died. After lymphocyte nadir, photon-treated repertoires showed oligoclonal expansion, especially CD8+ Temra.

As to this clone: Its specificity is unknown.

Some clones are missing from TCRdb's copy, which holds only in-frame ones; the method was immunoSEQ multiplex PCR. The sample contains 65,000 or so clones, 87% of which appear only once. The V gene end was trimmed by 2 bases and the J gene end by 4 bases; junction bases not matched to a gene: 5. Germline values: CDR1 ENHRY, CDR2 SYGVKD. There are 15 residues in the CDR3. Sample: peripheral blood, taken from a patient treated with proton-based radiotherapy. This TCR came from a man older than 75 with esophageal cancer. The chain combines TRBV10-3 with TRBJ1-5; 7 bases align to TRBD1. CDR3 nucleotides: TGTGCCATCAGTGAGACAGGGGCGCGGAATCAGCCCCAGCATTTT. Protein: CAISETGARNQPQHF.